These T cell receptor beta chains were read from a single sample in a study of shared clonotypes between healthy human individuals. TCRdb keeps only in-frame clones here, not all; method: immunoSEQ multiplex PCR. The sample lists around 650,000 clones; 96% were seen once. The source material was naive CD8+ T cells sorted from blood. The receptors shown here come from a woman aged 30 to 39 in good health. Each CDR3 is given with its conserved first and last residue. A D gene is named only where the DNA matches it firmly. The listing skips clone size in some rows; elsewhere it reads once, few, many or a size class.

-,-,TRBV5-4,TRBJ1-1,CASSLGREAFF,TGTGCCAGCAGCTTGGGTCGTGAAGCTTTCTTT
TRBD2,-,TRBV5-6,TRBJ2-1,CASSPGLAGLNEQFF,TGTGCCAGCAGCCCCGGACTAGCGGGACTCAATGAGCAGTTCTTC
-,-,TRBV6-6,TRBJ2-1,CASSHAANEQFF,TGTGCCAGCAGTCATGCAGCCAATGAGCAGTTCTTC
TRBD2,-,TRBV14,TRBJ2-1,CASSHDPLAGEIPFF,TGTGCCAGCAGCCATGACCCCCTTGCGGGAGAGATCCCGTTCTTC
-,-,TRBV11-2,TRBJ1-4,CASSFWSNEKLFF,TGTGCCAGCAGCTTTTGGTCTAATGAAAAACTGTTTTTT
-,once,TRBV5-4,TRBJ2-7,CASSLGTAISYEQYF,TGTGCCAGCAGCTTGGGGACAGCTATTTCCTACGAGCAGTACTTC
-,-,TRBV11-2,TRBJ1-1,CASFKSGNTEAFF,TGTGCCAGCTTCAAAAGTGGGAACACTGAAGCTTTCTTT
-,-,TRBV9,TRBJ1-5,CASSAPNSNQPQHF,TGTGCCAGCAGCGCCCCAAATAGCAATCAGCCCCAGCATTTT
-,-,TRBV5-6,TRBJ2-7,CASSLGGLYEQYF,TGTGCCAGCAGCTTGGGTGGGCTTTACGAGCAGTACTTC
TRBD2,-,TRBV5-1,TRBJ2-1,CASSTSSGRLEQFF,TGCGCCAGCAGCACTTCTAGCGGGAGATTGGAGCAGTTCTTC
TRBD2,-,TRBV2,TRBJ2-1,CARRGGRYNEQFF,TGTGCCCGCCGGGGCGGGAGATACAATGAGCAGTTCTTC